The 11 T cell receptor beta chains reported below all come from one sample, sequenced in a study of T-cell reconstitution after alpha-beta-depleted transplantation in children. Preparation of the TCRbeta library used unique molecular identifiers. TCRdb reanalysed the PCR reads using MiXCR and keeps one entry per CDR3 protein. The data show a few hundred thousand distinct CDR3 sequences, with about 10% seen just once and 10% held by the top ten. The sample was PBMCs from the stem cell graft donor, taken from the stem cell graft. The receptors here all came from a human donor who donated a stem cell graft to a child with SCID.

The CDR3 reads CASSQLGDRGSYEQYF. The CDR3 DNA reads as TGCGCCAGCAGCCAACTAGGGGACAGGGGATCCTACGAGCAGTACTTC. The rearrangement links TRBV4-1 to TRBJ2-7, with 10 bases fitting TRBD1. Germline CDR1 is MGHRA and CDR2 is YSYEKL. CDR3 length: 16 residues. The V segment lost 2 bases and the J segment 1 base; nucleotides outside the gene matches: 5.

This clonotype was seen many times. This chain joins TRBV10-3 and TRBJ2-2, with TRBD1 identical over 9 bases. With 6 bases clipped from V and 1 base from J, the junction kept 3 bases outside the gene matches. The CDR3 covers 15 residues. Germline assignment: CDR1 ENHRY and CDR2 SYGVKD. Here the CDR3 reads CAIRTGQGNTGELFF. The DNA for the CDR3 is TGTGCCATCAGGACGGGACAGGGGAACACCGGGGAGCTGTTTTTT.

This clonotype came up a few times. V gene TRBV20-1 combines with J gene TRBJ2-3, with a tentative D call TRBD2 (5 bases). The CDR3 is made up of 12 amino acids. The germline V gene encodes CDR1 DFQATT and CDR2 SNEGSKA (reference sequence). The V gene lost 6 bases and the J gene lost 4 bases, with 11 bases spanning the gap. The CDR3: CSAQSLADTQYF. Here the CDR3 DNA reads TGCAGTGCCCAATCACTAGCAGATACGCAGTATTTT.

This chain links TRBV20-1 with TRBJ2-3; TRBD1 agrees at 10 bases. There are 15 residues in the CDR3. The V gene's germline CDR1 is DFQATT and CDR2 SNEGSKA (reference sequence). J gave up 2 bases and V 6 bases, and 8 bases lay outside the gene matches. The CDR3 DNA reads TGCAGTGCGCCCGGGACAGGGGTCGCCACAGATACGCAGTATTTT. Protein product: CSAPGTGVATDTQYF.

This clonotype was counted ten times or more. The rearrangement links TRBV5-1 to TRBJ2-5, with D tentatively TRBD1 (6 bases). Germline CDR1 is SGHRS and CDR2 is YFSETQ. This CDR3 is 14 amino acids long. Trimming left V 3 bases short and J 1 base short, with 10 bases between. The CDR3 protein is CASSSGQIQETQYF. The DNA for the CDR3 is TGCGCCAGCAGCTCAGGACAGATCCAAGAGACCCAGTACTTC.

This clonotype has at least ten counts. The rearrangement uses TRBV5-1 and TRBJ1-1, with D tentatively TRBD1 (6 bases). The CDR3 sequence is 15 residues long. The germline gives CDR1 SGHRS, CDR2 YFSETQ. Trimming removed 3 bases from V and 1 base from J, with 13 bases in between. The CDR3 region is CASSWGGQPNTEAFF. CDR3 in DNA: TGCGCCAGCAGCTGGGGTGGACAGCCGAACACTGAAGCTTTCTTT. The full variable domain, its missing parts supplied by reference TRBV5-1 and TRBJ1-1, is KAGVTQTPRYLIKTRGQQVTLSCSPISGHRSVSWYQQTPGQGLQFLFEYFSETQRNKGNFPGRFSGRQFSNSRSEMNVSTLELGDSALYLCASSWGGQPNTEAFFGQGTRLTVV.

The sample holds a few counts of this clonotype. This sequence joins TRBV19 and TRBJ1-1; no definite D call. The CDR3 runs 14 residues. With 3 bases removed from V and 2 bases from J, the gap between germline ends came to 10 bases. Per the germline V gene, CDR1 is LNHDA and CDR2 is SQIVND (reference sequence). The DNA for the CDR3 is TGTGCCAGTAGTATTAACAGAAGAAACACTGAAGCTTTCTTT. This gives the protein CASSINRRNTEAFF.

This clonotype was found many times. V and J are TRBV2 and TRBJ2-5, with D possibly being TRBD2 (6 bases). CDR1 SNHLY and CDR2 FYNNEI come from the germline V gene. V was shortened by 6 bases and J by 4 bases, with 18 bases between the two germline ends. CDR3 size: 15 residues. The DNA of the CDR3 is TGTGCCAGCAGCGCCAATCCCCCGGGAGCAGAGACCCAGTACTTC. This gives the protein CASSANPPGAETQYF.

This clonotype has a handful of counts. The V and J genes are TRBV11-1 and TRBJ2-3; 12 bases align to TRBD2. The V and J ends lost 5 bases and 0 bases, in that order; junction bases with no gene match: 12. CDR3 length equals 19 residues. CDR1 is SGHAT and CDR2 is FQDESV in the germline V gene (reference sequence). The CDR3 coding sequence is TGTGCCAGCAGCCACGGCGAACTAGCGGGGGGCCGAAGCACAGATACGCAGTATTTT. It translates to CASSHGELAGGRSTDTQYF.

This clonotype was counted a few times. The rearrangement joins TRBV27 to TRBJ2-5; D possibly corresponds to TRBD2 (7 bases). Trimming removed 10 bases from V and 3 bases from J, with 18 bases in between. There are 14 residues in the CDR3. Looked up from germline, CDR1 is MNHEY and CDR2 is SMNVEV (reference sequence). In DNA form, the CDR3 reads TGTGCCAACGGATCGGGGAGGGGGGAAGAGACCCAGTACTTC. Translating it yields CANGSGRGEETQYF.

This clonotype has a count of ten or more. The CDR3, as DNA: TGCGCCAGCAGCTTTTACCAAGCTCGCACAGATACGCAGTATTTT. Protein: CASSFYQARTDTQYF. This chain connects TRBV5-1 to TRBJ2-3; D gene unclear. V gave up 2 bases and J gave up 1 base, with 11 bases separating them. From germline, CDR1 is SGHRS and CDR2 YFSETQ. The CDR3 spans 15 residues.